The clone carrying this T cell receptor beta chain was seen many times. The entry originates in a study of T cell repertoires in cytomegalovirus infection. CDR3 length equals 12 residues. V lost 6 bases and J 6 bases, leaving 8 bases between the germline ends. TCRdb ran MiXCR on the reads and lists one entry per CDR3 protein. The repertoire consists of more than 650,000 distinct CDR3 sequences, with roughly a third occurring once and the leading ten covering roughly 2.8%. This chain uses TRBV12-3 or TRBV12-4 with TRBJ2-2; D remains unclear. The sample comprised PBMCs. The sequence was collected from a human donor in good health (CMV status not recorded). Some clones in this sample may be carry-over from other donors' samples. CDR3 nucleotides: TGTGCCAGCAGCAGCATGGCCGGGGAGCTGTTTTTT. Amino acid sequence: CASSSMAGELFF.